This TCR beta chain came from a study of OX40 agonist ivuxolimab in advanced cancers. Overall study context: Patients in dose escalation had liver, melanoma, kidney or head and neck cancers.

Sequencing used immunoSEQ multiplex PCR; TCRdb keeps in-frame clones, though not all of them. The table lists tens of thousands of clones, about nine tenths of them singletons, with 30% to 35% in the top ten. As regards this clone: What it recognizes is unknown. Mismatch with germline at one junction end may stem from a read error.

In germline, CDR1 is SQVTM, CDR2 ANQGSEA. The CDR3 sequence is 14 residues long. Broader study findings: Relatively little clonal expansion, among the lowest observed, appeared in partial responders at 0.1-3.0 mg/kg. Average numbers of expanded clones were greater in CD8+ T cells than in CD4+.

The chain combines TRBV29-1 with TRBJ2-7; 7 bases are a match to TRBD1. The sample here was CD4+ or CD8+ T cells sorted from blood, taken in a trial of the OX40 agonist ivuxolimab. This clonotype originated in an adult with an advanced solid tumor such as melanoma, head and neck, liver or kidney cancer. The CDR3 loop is CSVEDREEVSEQYF. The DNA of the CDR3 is TGCAGCGTGGAAGACAGGGAAGAAGTATCCGAGCAGTACTTC.